The TCR beta chain described here comes from a study of blood T cell repertoires in COVID-19. Study context: The samples span acute and convalescent COVID-19 from the United States, Italy and Spain. From T cells, B-cell-depleted T cells, or PBMCs came the material, which was cDNA or gDNA.

Per the original data handling: By means of reference gene primer amplification, nucleated cell counts were estimated. The assay was immunoSEQ multiplex PCR, and TCRdb's table has in-frame clones only and misses some. Clonal size and the V and J genes are those of that table, whereas D and trimming came from the DNA. The sample records around 45,000 clones, just under 70% being singletons. Trimming took 3 bases from V and 6 from J, leaving 12 bases between them. The CDR3 covers 14 residues. Germline CDR1 and CDR2: SGHTA and FQGNSA. The clonotype comes from a man older than 75 with acute or convalescent COVID-19. Sequencing used peripheral blood. The chain carries TRBV7-2 and TRBJ1-5; perhaps TRBD1 as D (5 bases). CDR3 sequence: CASSFTGSGQPQHF. Here the CDR3 DNA reads TGTGCCAGCAGCTTTACAGGCTCAGGTCAGCCCCAGCATTTT.